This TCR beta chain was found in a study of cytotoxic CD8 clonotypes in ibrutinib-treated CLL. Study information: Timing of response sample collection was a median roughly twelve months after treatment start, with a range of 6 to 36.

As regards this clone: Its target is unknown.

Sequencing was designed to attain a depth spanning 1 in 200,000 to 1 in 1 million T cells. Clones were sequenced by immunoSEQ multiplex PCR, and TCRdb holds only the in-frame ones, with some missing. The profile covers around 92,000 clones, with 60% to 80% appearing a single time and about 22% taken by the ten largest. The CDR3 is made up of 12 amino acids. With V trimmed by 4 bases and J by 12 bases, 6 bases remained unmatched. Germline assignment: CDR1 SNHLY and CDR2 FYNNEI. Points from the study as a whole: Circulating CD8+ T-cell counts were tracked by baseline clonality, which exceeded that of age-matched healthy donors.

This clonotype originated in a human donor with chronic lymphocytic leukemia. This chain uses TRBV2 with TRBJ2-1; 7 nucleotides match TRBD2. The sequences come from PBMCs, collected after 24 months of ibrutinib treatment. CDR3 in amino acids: CASSVTSDRQFF. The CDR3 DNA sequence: TGTGCCAGCAGTGTAACTAGCGATAGGCAGTTCTTC.